This T cell receptor (beta chain) was captured in a study of T cells in Graves' hyperthyroidism and ophthalmopathy. RNA transcripts were the template for amplifying TCR beta CDR3 regions. A first-round RT-PCR of the TCR CDR3 used the HTBI primer set. TCRdb processed the multiplex PCR reads anew with MiXCR; each CDR3 protein has one entry. The data contain roughly 520,000 distinct CDR3 sequences, approximately 25% of them singletons. This clonotype has a count of ten or more. Per germline, CDR1 SGHRS and CDR2 YFSETQ. Trimming took off 7 bases at V and 2 bases at J, with 16 bases between the two ends. The CDR3 length is 14 residues.

The genes are TRBV5-1 and TRBJ2-7; tentative D call: TRBD1 (6 bases). This clonotype originated in a woman aged 30 to 39 with Graves' ophthalmopathy. The sample was blood. CDR3 DNA sequence: TGCGCCAGCCGCCGAGGGGACACGACCTACGAGCAGTACTTC. As protein: CASRRGDTTYEQYF.